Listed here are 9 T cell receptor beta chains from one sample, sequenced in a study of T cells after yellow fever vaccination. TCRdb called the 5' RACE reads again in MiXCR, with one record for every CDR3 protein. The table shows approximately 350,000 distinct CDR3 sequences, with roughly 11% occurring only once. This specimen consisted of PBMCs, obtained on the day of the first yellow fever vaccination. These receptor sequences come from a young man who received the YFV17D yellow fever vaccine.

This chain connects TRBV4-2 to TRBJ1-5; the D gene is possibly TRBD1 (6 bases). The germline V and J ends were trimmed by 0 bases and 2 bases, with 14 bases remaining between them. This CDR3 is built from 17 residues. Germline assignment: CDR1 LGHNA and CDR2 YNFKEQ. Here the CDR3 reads CASSQEQGHIRNQPQHF. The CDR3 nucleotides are TGTGCCAGCAGCCAAGAGCAGGGGCATATTCGCAATCAGCCCCAGCATTTT.

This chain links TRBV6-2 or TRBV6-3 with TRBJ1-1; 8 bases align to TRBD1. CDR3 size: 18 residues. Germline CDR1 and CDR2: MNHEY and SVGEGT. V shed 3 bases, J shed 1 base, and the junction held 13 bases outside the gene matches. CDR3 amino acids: CASSYGTGWGMGNTEAFF. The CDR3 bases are TGTGCCAGCAGTTATGGGACAGGCTGGGGTATGGGGAACACTGAAGCTTTCTTT.

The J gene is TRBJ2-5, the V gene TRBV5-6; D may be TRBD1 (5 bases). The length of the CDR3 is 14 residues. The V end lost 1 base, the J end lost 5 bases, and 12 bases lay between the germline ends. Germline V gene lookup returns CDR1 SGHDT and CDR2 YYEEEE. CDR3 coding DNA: TGTGCCAGCAGCTTGAGGGGTGGTGTGGAGACCCAGTACTTC. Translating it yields CASSLRGGVETQYF.

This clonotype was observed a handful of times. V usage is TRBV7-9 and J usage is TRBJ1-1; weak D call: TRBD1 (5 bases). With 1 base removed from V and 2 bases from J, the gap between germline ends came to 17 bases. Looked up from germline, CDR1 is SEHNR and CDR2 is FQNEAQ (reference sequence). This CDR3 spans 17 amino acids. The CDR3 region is CASSLGVLVGGNTEAFF. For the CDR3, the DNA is TGTGCCAGCAGCTTAGGTGTGCTTGTCGGGGGAAACACTGAAGCTTTCTTT.

The CDR3 reads CASSFLVEEDGYTF. DNA of the CDR3: TGTGCCAGCAGCTTTCTGGTTGAGGAGGATGGCTACACCTTC. The chain recombines TRBV7-9 with TRBJ1-2; D is unresolved. Germline CDR1 and CDR2: SEHNR and FQNEAQ (reference sequence). The CDR3 consists of 14 residues. The germline V and J ends were trimmed by 3 bases and 6 bases, with 14 bases remaining between them. The full variable domain, with the rest looked up from reference TRBV7-9 and TRBJ1-2, is DTGVSQNPRHKITKRGQNVTFRCDPISEHNRLYWYRQTLGQGPEFLTYFQNEAQLEKSRLLSDRFSAERPKGSFSTLEIQRTEQGDSAMYLCASSFLVEEDGYTFGSGTRLTVV.

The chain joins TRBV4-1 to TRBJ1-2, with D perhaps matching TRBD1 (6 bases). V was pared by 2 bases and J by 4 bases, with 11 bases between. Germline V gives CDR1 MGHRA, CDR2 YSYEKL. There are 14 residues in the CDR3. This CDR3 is CASSQPTGSYGYTF. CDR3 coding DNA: TGCGCCAGCAGCCAACCGACAGGCAGCTATGGCTACACCTTC.

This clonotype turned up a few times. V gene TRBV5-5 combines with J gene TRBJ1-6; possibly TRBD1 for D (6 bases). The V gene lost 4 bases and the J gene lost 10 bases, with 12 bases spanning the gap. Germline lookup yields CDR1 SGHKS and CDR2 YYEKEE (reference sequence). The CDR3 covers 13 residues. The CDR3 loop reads CASSDRIRSPLHF. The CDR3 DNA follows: TGTGCCAGCAGCGACAGGATTCGGTCACCCCTCCACTTT.

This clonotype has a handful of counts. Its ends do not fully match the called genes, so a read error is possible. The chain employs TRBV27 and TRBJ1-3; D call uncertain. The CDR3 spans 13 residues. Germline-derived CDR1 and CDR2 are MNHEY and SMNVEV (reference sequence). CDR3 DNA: TGTGCCAGCAGTCTATCATTTGGAAACACCATATATTTT. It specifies CASSLSFGNTIYF.

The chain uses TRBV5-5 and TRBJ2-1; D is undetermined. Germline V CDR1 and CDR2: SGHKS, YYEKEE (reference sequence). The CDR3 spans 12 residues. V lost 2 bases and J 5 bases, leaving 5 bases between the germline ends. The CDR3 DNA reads TGTGCCAGCAGCTTCCGACACAATGAGCAGTTCTTC. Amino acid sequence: CASSFRHNEQFF.